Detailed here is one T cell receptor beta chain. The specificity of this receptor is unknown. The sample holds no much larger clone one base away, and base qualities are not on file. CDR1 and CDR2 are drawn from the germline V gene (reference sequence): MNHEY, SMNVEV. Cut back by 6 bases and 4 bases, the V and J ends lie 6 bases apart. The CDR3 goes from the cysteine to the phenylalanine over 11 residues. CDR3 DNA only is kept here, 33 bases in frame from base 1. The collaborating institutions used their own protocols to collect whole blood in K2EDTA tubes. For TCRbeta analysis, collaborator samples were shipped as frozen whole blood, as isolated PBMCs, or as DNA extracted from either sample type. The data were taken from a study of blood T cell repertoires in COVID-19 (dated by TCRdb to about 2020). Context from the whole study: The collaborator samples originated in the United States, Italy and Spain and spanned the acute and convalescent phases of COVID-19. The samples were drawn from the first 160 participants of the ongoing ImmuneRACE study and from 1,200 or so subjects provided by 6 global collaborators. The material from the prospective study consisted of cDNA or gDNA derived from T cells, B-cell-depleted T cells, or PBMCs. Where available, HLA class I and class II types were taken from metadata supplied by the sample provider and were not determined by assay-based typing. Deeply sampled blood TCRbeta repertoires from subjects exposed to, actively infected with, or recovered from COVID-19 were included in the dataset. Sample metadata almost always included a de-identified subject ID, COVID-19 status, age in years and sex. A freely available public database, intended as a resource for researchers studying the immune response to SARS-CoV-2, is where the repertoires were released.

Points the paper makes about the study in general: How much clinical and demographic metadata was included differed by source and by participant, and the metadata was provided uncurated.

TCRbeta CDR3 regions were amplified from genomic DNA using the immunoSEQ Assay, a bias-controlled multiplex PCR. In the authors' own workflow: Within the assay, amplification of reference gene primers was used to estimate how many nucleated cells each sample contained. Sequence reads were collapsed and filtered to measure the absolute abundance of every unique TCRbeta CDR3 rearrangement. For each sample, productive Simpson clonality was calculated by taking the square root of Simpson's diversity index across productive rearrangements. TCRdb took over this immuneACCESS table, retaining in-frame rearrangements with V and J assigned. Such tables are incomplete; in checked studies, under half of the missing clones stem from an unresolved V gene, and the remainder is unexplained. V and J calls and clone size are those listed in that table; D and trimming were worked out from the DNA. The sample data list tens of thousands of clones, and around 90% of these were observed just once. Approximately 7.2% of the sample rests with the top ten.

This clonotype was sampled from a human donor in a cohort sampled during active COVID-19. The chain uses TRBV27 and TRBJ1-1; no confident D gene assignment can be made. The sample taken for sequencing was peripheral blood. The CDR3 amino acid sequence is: CASRSGTEAFF. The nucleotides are TGTGCCAGCAGATCGGGCACTGAAGCTTTCTTT.